This is a list of T cell receptor beta chains from one sample in a study of CD8 T cells in ankylosing spondylitis. In TCRdb, the 5' RACE reads were re-called with MiXCR into one record per CDR3 protein. The data show 350,000 or so distinct CDR3 sequences, 8% seen once. Sequencing was carried out using blood, either unsorted or a sorted T cell fraction (not recorded which). These receptors were taken from a male donor with ankylosing spondylitis. The CDR3 runs from the conserved cysteine through the conserved F or W. Fields, in order: CDR3 protein, CDR3 DNA, clone size, V gene, J gene, D gene. The D gene is left open where the match is weak. Part of the rows lack a size; the others show once, few, many or a class for expanded clones.

CASSQVPWGGSYEQYF	TGCGCCAGCAGCCAAGTCCCTTGGGGGGGATCCTACGAGCAGTACTTC	few	TRBV4-1	TRBJ2-7	TRBD2
CASSPRPSGRAQMNYNEQFF	TGCGCCAGCAGCCCCCGTCCTAGCGGGAGGGCCCAAATGAATTACAATGAGCAGTTCTTC	NA	TRBV5-1	TRBJ2-1	TRBD2
CASAGGGTDTQYF	TGTGCCAGCGCTGGCGGCGGGACAGATACGCAGTATTTT	NA	TRBV5-5	TRBJ2-3	NA
CASSVAGIGYEQYF	TGTGCCAGCAGCGTAGCTGGGATAGGTTACGAGCAGTACTTC	few	TRBV9	TRBJ2-7	NA
CASNLPPGGEENTEAFF	TGTGCCAGCAACCTTCCCCCAGGTGGGGAGGAGAACACTGAAGCTTTCTTT	few	TRBV5-5	TRBJ1-1	NA
CSASTGPNYEQYF	TGCAGTGCTAGTACGGGGCCGAATTACGAGCAGTACTTC	few	TRBV20-1	TRBJ2-7	NA
CASSEDFLYEQYF	TGCGCCAGCAGCGAGGACTTCCTCTACGAGCAGTACTTC	NA	TRBV5-1	TRBJ2-7	NA
CSGRTSVQETQYF	TGCAGCGGGAGGACTAGCGTACAAGAGACCCAGTACTTC	many	TRBV29-1	TRBJ2-5	TRBD2
CATRQEYTEAFF	TGTGCCACCCGACAGGAATACACTGAAGCTTTCTTT	many	TRBV12-3/TRBV12-4	TRBJ1-1	NA
CASSSLPGQVDTGELFF	TGTGCCAGCAGCAGTCTCCCCGGACAGGTGGACACCGGGGAGCTGTTTTTT	NA	TRBV7-9	TRBJ2-2	TRBD1
CASSTSGTRNEQFF	TGTGCCAGCAGCACCAGCGGGACTCGGAATGAGCAGTTCTTC	few	TRBV7-2	TRBJ2-1	TRBD2
CSARLRDFNSPLHF	TGCAGTGCCAGGCTCCGGGATTTTAATTCACCCCTCCACTTT	few	TRBV20-1	TRBJ1-6	NA
CASSLSKGAKNIQYF	TGTGCCAGCAGTTTATCGAAGGGGGCCAAAAACATTCAGTACTTC	NA	TRBV27	TRBJ2-4	NA
CSASTFPGGRRLSDTQYF	TGCAGTGCTAGTACCTTTCCGGGAGGGCGCCGTTTATCAGATACGCAGTATTTT	many	TRBV20-1	TRBJ2-3	TRBD2
CASSQDLTGTNTGELFF	TGTGCCAGCAGCCAAGACCTGACAGGGACGAACACCGGGGAGCTGTTTTTT	few	TRBV14	TRBJ2-2	TRBD1
CASRGSAEAFF	TGTGCCAGCAGGGGATCGGCTGAAGCTTTCTTT	few	TRBV27	TRBJ1-1	NA
CASSFTSASYNEQFF	TGTGCCAGCAGTTTTACTAGCGCATCCTACAATGAGCAGTTCTTC	few	TRBV6-2/TRBV6-3	TRBJ2-1	TRBD2
CASSPVGTGELFF	TGTGCCAGCAGTCCGGTGGGCACCGGGGAGCTGTTTTTT	few	TRBV12-3/TRBV12-4	TRBJ2-2	NA
CASSLAVARNTGELFF	TGTGCCAGCAGCTTAGCGGTAGCGAGGAACACCGGGGAGCTGTTTTTT	NA	TRBV7-2	TRBJ2-2	NA
CAISEYDRDGGEQFF	TGTGCCATCAGTGAGTACGACAGGGATGGCGGCGAACAGTTCTTC	NA	TRBV10-3	TRBJ2-1	TRBD1
CASSYVGGANYGYTF	TGTGCCAGCAGTTACGTCGGAGGAGCTAACTATGGCTACACCTTC	many	TRBV6-5	TRBJ1-2	NA
CASSLRDFSNEQFF	TGTGCCAGCAGCTTGCGGGACTTCTCTAATGAGCAGTTCTTC	NA	TRBV5-4	TRBJ2-1	NA
CASSYSSGRAAYNEQFF	TGTGCCAGCAGTTACTCCAGCGGGAGGGCCGCATACAATGAGCAGTTCTTC	many	TRBV6-2/TRBV6-3	TRBJ2-1	TRBD2
CSVEIQETQYF	TGCAGCGTTGAAATCCAAGAGACCCAGTACTTC	NA	TRBV29-1	TRBJ2-5	NA
CASSSSTSGGVQYF	TGCGCCAGCAGCTCCTCGACTAGCGGAGGGGTCCAGTACTTC	NA	TRBV5-1	TRBJ2-7	TRBD2
CSVELAGAYNEQFF	TGCAGCGTTGAACTAGCGGGAGCCTACAATGAGCAGTTCTTC	many	TRBV29-1	TRBJ2-1	TRBD2
CASSSTQLAGSSSYEQYF	TGTGCCAGCAGTTCGACCCAGCTAGCGGGCTCCTCCTCCTACGAGCAGTACTTC	NA	TRBV6-5	TRBJ2-7	TRBD2
CASSPSGGENYEQYF	TGTGCCAGCAGCCCATCTGGAGGGGAGAACTACGAGCAGTACTTC	NA	TRBV7-6	TRBJ2-7	NA
CASSADRGEKLFF	TGTGCCAGTAGCGCGGACAGGGGTGAAAAACTGTTTTTT	few	TRBV19	TRBJ1-4	TRBD1
CSVVGGQKETQYF	TGCAGCGTTGTAGGTGGACAGAAAGAGACCCAGTACTTC	many	TRBV29-1	TRBJ2-5	NA
CASSLTSRHPSNTGELFF	TGTGCCAGCAGTTTGACCTCCCGTCACCCGTCCAACACCGGGGAGCTGTTTTTT	few	TRBV27	TRBJ2-2	NA
CASREQGALTEAFF	TGTGCCAGCAGGGAACAGGGGGCGCTCACTGAAGCTTTCTTT	few	TRBV6-2/TRBV6-3	TRBJ1-1	TRBD1
CASSSRLGDTQYF	TGTGCCAGCAGCTCCCGCCTGGGAGATACGCAGTATTTT	NA	TRBV7-6	TRBJ2-3	NA
CASSQKFQPLSSYNEQFF	TGTGCCAGCAGCCAAAAATTTCAGCCCCTAAGCTCCTACAATGAGCAGTTCTTC	NA	TRBV11-2	TRBJ2-1	NA
CSVVGQTEAFF	TGCAGCGTTGTCGGGCAGACTGAAGCTTTCTTT	few	TRBV29-1	TRBJ1-1	NA
CASSLGWTGDTTFYEQYF	TGTGCCAGCAGCTTAGGTTGGACAGGTGATACTACCTTCTACGAGCAGTACTTC	many	TRBV11-2	TRBJ2-7	TRBD1
CASSPPRQGAFGEQYF	TGTGCCAGCAGTCCTCCAAGACAGGGGGCCTTTGGGGAGCAGTACTTC	many	TRBV28	TRBJ2-7	TRBD1
CSVEVAGTSEQFF	TGCAGCGTTGAAGTAGCCGGGACTAGTGAGCAGTTCTTC	few	TRBV29-1	TRBJ2-1	TRBD2
CASSFLPGAYNEQFF	TGCGCCAGCAGCTTCCTACCGGGAGCCTACAATGAGCAGTTCTTC	few	TRBV5-1	TRBJ2-1	NA
CATSRGLAGSYNEQFF	TGTGCCACCAGCAGGGGACTAGCGGGCTCCTACAATGAGCAGTTCTTC	NA	TRBV15	TRBJ2-1	TRBD2
CASSQVFEVGTEAFF	TGTGCCAGCAGCCAAGTTTTCGAAGTGGGCACTGAAGCTTTCTTT	NA	TRBV14	TRBJ1-1	NA
CASSSEQGSTQYF	TGTGCCAGCAGCTCGGAACAGGGGTCCACGCAGTATTTT	few	TRBV7-3	TRBJ2-3	TRBD1
CASSLVNSGDYYF	TGTGCCAGCAGCCTGGTTAATTCGGGCGACTACTACTTC	NA	TRBV7-9	TRBJ2-4	NA
CSAKTDRVAKNIQYF	TGCAGTGCTAAGACCGACAGGGTAGCCAAAAACATTCAGTACTTC	NA	TRBV20-1	TRBJ2-4	TRBD1
CASSAIGQPQHF	TGTGCCAGCAGCGCCATTGGGCAGCCCCAGCATTTT	NA	TRBV14	TRBJ1-5	NA
CASSSGAAAQETQYF	TGTGCCAGCAGTTCGGGGGCGGCCGCCCAAGAGACCCAGTACTTC	NA	TRBV6-5	TRBJ2-5	NA
CASSLVGPNYEQYF	TGTGCCAGCAGCTTAGTCGGCCCAAACTACGAGCAGTACTTC	NA	TRBV7-9	TRBJ2-7	NA
CASKLPPGLAGTTGELFF	TGTGCCAGCAAACTGCCCCCCGGACTAGCGGGCACCACCGGGGAGCTGTTTTTT	NA	TRBV6-1	TRBJ2-2	TRBD2
CASSAGEDQPQHF	TGTGCCAGCAGTGCAGGGGAAGATCAGCCCCAGCATTTT	NA	TRBV27	TRBJ1-5	NA
CASSLNEVAGTVYEQYF	TGCGCCAGCAGCCTGAATGAGGTAGCGGGAACAGTCTACGAGCAGTACTTC	NA	TRBV4-1	TRBJ2-7	TRBD2
CSVDSGGSEKLFF	TGCAGCGTTGATTCAGGGGGTAGTGAAAAACTGTTTTTT	NA	TRBV29-1	TRBJ1-4	TRBD1
CSASRDRREPQHF	TGCAGTGCTAGTCGGGACCGACGTGAGCCCCAGCATTTT	NA	TRBV20-1	TRBJ1-5	NA
CASSIAGVLSSYNEQFF	TGTGCCAGTAGTATAGCCGGAGTCCTTAGCTCCTACAATGAGCAGTTCTTC	NA	TRBV19	TRBJ2-1	NA
CASSPGTGRTEAFF	TGTGCCAGCAGCCCCGGGACAGGGAGGACTGAAGCTTTCTTT	NA	TRBV7-2	TRBJ1-1	TRBD1
CASSIWALETQYF	TGTGCCAGCAGCATCTGGGCCCTGGAGACCCAGTACTTC	NA	TRBV12-3/TRBV12-4	TRBJ2-5	NA
CASSAQQGASGANVLTF	TGTGCCAGCAGCGCGCAGCAGGGGGCATCTGGGGCCAACGTCCTGACTTTC	NA	TRBV9	TRBJ2-6	TRBD1
CASSPPIGGTYEQYF	TGCGCCAGCAGCCCCCCCATCGGGGGAACCTACGAGCAGTACTTC	NA	TRBV5-1	TRBJ2-7	NA
CASSEILGEETQYF	TGCGCCAGCAGTGAAATCCTAGGCGAAGAGACCCAGTACTTC	NA	TRBV10-1	TRBJ2-5	NA
CASSLARGTAGSYEQYF	TGCGCCAGCAGCTTGGCCAGAGGGACCGCCGGGAGCTACGAGCAGTACTTC	NA	TRBV5-1	TRBJ2-7	NA
CASSFFATNEKLFF	TGTGCCAGCAGTTTTTTTGCAACTAATGAAAAACTGTTTTTT	few	TRBV27	TRBJ1-4	NA